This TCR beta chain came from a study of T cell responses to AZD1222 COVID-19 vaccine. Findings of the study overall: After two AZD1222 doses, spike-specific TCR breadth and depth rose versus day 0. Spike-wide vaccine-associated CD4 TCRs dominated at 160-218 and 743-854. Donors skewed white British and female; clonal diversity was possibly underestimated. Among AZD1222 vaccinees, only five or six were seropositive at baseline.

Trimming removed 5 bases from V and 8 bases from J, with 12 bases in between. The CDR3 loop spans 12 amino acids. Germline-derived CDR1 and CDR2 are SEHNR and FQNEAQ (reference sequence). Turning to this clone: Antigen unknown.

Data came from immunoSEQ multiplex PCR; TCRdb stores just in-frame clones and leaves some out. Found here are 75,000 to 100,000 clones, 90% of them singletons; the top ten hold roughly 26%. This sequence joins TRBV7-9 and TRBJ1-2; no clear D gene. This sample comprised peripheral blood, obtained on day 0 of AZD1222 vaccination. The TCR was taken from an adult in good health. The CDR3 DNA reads TGTGCCAGCAGCCTAGGGCAGTCAGGCTACACCTTC. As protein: CASSLGQSGYTF.